Each of the 8 T cell receptor beta chains below was sequenced from the same sample in a study of T cell changes during pregnancy in multiple sclerosis. Some clones are missing from TCRdb's copy, which holds only in-frame ones; the method was immunoSEQ multiplex PCR. The sample has about 97,000 clones, approximately 91% seen once. Sequenced here: peripheral blood, sampled in the second trimester of pregnancy. These receptors all come from a female donor with multiple sclerosis, enrolled in a pregnancy study.

The V call is TRBV7-9, the J call TRBJ2-2; D is perhaps TRBD2 (6 bases). This CDR3 has 15 amino acids. The V end was cut by 5 bases, the J end by 8 bases, with 18 bases between. CDR1 and CDR2 (germline): SEHNR, FQNEAQ (reference sequence). For the CDR3, the DNA is TGTGCCAGCAGCACAAGGAGGGTAGCCTCTGGGGAGCTGTTTTTT. This sequence encodes CASSTRRVASGELFF.

The V and J genes are TRBV27 and TRBJ1-2; possibly TRBD1 for D (5 bases). The germline gives CDR1 MNHEY, CDR2 SMNVEV (reference sequence). V gave up 6 bases and J gave up 7 bases, with 15 bases separating them. The CDR3 loop spans 13 amino acids. The CDR3: CASSKTAHRGYTF. In DNA, the CDR3 is TGTGCCAGCAGCAAGACAGCCCACCGTGGCTACACCTTC.

The V call is TRBV27, the J call TRBJ2-7; a possible D gene is TRBD2 (6 bases). Trimming took 2 bases from V and 4 from J, leaving 18 bases between them. This CDR3 region has 16 residues. Germline assignment: CDR1 MNHEY and CDR2 SMNVEV (reference sequence). The chain's CDR3 is CASSLRAGQGRYEQYF. The DNA of the CDR3 is TGTGCCAGCAGTTTAAGGGCGGGGCAGGGTCGGTACGAGCAGTACTTC.

The rearrangement joins TRBV11-2 to TRBJ2-3, with unresolved D. In germline, CDR1 is SGHAT, CDR2 FQNNGV. The CDR3 is 11 residues long. V lost 6 bases and J lost 7, with 8 bases in between. CDR3 amino acids: CASREAHTQYF. Written as DNA, the CDR3 is TGTGCCAGCAGGGAAGCGCATACGCAGTATTTT. Full variable domain (missing parts from reference TRBV11-2 and TRBJ2-3): EAGVAQSPRYKIIEKRQSVAFWCNPISGHATLYWYQQILGQGPKLLIQFQNNGVVDDSQLPKDRFSAERLKGVDSTLKIQPAKLEDSAVYLCASREAHTQYFGPGTRLTVL.

The rearrangement joins TRBV6-4 to TRBJ2-7, with TRBD2 matching over 7 bases. Germline CDR1 reads MRHNA; CDR2 reads SNTAGT. The CDR3 is 17 amino acids. The V and J ends lost 7 bases and 3 bases, in that order; junction bases with no gene match: 18. The CDR3 region has the DNA TGTGCCAGCAAAAGGGTGGTAGCCGGGGGGAGAGGCTACGAGCAGTACTTC. Amino acids: CASKRVVAGGRGYEQYF.

The rearrangement links TRBV6-1 to TRBJ1-5, with TRBD1 matching over 7 bases. The germline CDR1 and CDR2 sequences are MNHNS and SASEGT. There are 13 residues in the CDR3. Trimming cost V 9 bases and J 2 bases; bases outside gene matches: 4. In nucleotides, the CDR3 is TGTGCCAGTAGGGACAGTGGCAATCAGCCCCAGCATTTT. It yields the protein CASRDSGNQPQHF.

The chain carries TRBV27 and TRBJ1-1, with D possibly TRBD1 on 6 matching bases. CDR1 is MNHEY, CDR2 SMNVEV, per germline (reference sequence). CDR3 length equals 16 residues. Trimming took 6 bases from V and 2 from J, leaving 19 bases between them. The CDR3 loop is CASRPLQQQGNTEAFF. The CDR3 DNA sequence: TGTGCCAGCAGACCCCTACAACAACAGGGTAACACTGAAGCTTTCTTT.

The genes are TRBV29-1 and TRBJ2-5, with D possibly TRBD1 on 5 matching bases. The CDR3 totals 16 residues. The V and J ends lost 3 bases and 2 bases respectively, with 19 bases between them. CDR1 is SQVTM and CDR2 is ANQGSEA in the germline V gene. The DNA of the CDR3 is TGCAGCGTTGAGCTCTGGGGCACAGGCGAACAAGAGACCCAGTACTTC. The encoded protein is CSVELWGTGEQETQYF.